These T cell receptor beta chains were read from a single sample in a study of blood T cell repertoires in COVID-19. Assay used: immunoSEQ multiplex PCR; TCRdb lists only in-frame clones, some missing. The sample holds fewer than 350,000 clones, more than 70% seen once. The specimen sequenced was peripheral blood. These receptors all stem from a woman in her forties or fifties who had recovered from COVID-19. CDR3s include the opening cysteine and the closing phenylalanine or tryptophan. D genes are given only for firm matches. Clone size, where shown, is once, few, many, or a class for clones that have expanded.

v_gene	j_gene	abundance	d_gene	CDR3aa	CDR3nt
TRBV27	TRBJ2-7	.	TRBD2	CASSLASGSSYEQYF	TGTGCCAGCAGTTTGGCTAGCGGGAGCTCCTACGAGCAGTACTTC
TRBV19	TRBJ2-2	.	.	CASSISSSPNTGELFF	TGTGCCAGTAGTATAAGTTCCAGTCCGAACACCGGGGAGCTGTTTTTT
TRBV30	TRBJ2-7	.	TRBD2	CAWSVFGAAGEQEQYF	TGTGCCTGGAGTGTATTTGGAGCGGCGGGGGAACAAGAGCAGTACTTC
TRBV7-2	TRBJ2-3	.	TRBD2	CASSPRRNSGSKGDTQYF	TGTGCCAGCAGCCCAAGACGGAATAGCGGGAGCAAAGGAGATACGCAGTATTTT
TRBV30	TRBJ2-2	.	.	CAWSVLGELFF	TGTGCCTGGAGTGTACTCGGGGAGCTGTTTTTT
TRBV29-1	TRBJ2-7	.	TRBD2	CSVAGTITYEQYF	TGCAGCGTTGCAGGGACTATTACCTACGAGCAGTACTTC
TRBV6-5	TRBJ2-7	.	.	CASSRGHASYEQYF	TGTGCCAGCAGTAGGGGACACGCGTCCTACGAGCAGTACTTC
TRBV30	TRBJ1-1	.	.	CAWDPQRDTEAFF	TGTGCCTGGGACCCACAGCGGGACACTGAAGCTTTCTTT
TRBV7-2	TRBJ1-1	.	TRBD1	CASSLAPGGGFTEAFF	TGTGCCAGCAGCTTAGCCCCAGGGGGCGGTTTCACTGAAGCTTTCTTT
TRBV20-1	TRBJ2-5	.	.	CSAPIKTQYF	TGCAGTGCCCCTATAAAGACCCAGTACTTC
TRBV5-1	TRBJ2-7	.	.	CASSLGQAGGIHEQYF	TGCGCCAGCAGCCTCGGGCAGGCAGGGGGGATCCACGAGCAGTACTTC
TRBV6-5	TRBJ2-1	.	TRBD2	CASGFGLAGKEQFF	TGTGCCAGCGGGTTCGGACTAGCGGGTAAGGAGCAGTTCTTC
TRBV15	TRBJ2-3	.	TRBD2	CATSRGEGIPTDTQYF	TGTGCCACCAGCAGAGGGGAGGGGATCCCCACAGATACGCAGTATTTT
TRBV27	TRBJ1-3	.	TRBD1	CASSSGTASGNTIYF	TGTGCCAGCAGTTCTGGGACAGCCTCTGGAAACACCATATATTTT
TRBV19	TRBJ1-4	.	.	CASSGREYNEKLFF	TGTGCCAGTAGTGGAAGGGAGTATAATGAAAAACTGTTTTTT
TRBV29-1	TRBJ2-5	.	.	CSVEDRRETQYF	TGCAGCGTGGAAGACCGGCGGGAGACCCAGTACTTC
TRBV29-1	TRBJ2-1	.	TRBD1	CSVATPTGVTINEQFF	TGCAGCGTTGCCACCCCGACAGGGGTGACAATAAATGAGCAGTTCTTC
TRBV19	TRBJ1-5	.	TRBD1	CASSPGAGGYPNQPQHF	TGTGCCAGTAGTCCCGGGGCAGGGGGATACCCAAATCAGCCCCAGCATTTT
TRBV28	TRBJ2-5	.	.	CASISPGQETQYF	TGTGCCAGCATTTCCCCGGGCCAAGAGACCCAGTACTTC
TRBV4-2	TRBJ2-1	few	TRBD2	CASSQDRGTSGSNEQFF	TGTGCCAGCAGCCAAGATAGGGGGACTAGCGGGTCCAATGAGCAGTTCTTC
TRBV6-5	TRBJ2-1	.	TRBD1	CASSKGQGAHEQFF	TGTGCCAGCAGCAAAGGACAGGGGGCTCATGAGCAGTTCTTC
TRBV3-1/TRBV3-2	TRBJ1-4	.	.	CASSPGLKRNEKLFF	TGTGCCAGCAGCCCAGGGTTGAAGCGCAATGAAAAACTGTTTTTT
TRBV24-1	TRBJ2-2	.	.	CATSWESGELFF	TGTGCCACCAGTTGGGAGTCCGGGGAGCTGTTTTTT
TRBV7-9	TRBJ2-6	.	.	CASSPRVGANVLTF	TGTGCCAGCAGCCCGCGGGTTGGGGCCAACGTCCTGACTTTC
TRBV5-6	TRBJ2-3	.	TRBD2	CASKSTLSGSRTDTQYF	TGTGCCAGCAAGTCGACTCTTAGCGGGAGCAGGACAGATACGCAGTATTTT
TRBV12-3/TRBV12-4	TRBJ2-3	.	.	CASSAQLQDTQYF	TGTGCCAGCAGTGCCCAGTTGCAAGATACGCAGTATTTT
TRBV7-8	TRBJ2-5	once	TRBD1	CASSPTGHVQETQYF	TGTGCCAGCAGCCCGACAGGGCACGTCCAAGAGACCCAGTACTTC
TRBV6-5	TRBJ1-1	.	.	CASSYTGTTRGAFF	TGTGCCAGCAGTTACACCGGGACAACCCGTGGGGCTTTCTTT
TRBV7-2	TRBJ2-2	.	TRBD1	CASSRDRNTGELFF	TGTGCCAGCAGTCGGGACAGAAACACCGGGGAGCTGTTTTTT
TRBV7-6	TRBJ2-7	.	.	CASSLGDIRVYEQYF	TGTGCCAGCAGCTTAGGGGACATTAGGGTATACGAGCAGTACTTC
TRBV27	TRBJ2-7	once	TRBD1	CASRTMTGAYEQYF	TGTGCCAGCAGGACGATGACAGGGGCGTACGAGCAGTACTTC
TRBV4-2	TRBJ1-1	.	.	CASSQGSRDSEAFF	TGTGCCAGCAGCCAAGGAAGTCGGGACTCTGAAGCTTTCTTT
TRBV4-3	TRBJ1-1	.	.	CASSLVTGDTEAFF	TGCGCCAGCAGCCTTGTTACCGGGGACACTGAAGCTTTCTTT